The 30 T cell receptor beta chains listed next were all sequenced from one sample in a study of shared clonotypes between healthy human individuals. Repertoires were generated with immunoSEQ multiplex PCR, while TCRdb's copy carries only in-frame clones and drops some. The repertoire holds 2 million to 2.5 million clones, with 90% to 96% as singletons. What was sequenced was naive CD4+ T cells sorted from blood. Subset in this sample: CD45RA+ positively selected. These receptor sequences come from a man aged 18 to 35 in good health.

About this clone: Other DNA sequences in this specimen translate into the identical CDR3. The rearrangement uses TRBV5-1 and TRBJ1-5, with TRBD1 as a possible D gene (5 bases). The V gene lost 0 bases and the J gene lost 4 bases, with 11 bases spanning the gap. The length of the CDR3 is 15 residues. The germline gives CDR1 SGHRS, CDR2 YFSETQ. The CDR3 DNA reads TGCGCCAGCAGCTTGGAGGGGACGGGAAATCAGCCCCAGCATTTT. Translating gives CASSLEGTGNQPQHF.

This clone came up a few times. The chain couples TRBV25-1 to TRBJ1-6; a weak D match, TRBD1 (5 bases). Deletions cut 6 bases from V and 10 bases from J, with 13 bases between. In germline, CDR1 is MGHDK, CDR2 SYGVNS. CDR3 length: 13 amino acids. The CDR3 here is CASRGDFYSPLHF. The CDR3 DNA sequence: TGTGCCAGCAGGGGGGACTTTTACTCACCCCTCCACTTT.

The CDR3, as DNA: TGTGCCAGCAGCCCTCAGGGTATCTATGGCTACACCTTC. Translated, it gives CASSPQGIYGYTF. The chain recombines TRBV5-6 with TRBJ1-2, with D perhaps TRBD1 (5 bases). This CDR3 is built from 13 residues. Germline CDR1 and CDR2: SGHDT and YYEEEE. V shed 4 bases and J shed 4 bases, with 11 bases lying between them.

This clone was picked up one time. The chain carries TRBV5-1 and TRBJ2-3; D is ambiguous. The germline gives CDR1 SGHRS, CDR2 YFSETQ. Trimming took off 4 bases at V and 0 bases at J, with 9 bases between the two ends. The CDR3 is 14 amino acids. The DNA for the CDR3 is TGCGCCAGCAGCATGTTTACTAGCACAGATACGCAGTATTTT. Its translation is CASSMFTSTDTQYF.

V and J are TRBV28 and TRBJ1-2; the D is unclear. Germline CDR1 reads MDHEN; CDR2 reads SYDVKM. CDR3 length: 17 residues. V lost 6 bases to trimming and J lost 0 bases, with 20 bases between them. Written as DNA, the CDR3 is TGTGCCAGCAGCCCCAACCTAGGCGGGATTACTAACTATGGCTACACCTTC. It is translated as CASSPNLGGITNYGYTF.

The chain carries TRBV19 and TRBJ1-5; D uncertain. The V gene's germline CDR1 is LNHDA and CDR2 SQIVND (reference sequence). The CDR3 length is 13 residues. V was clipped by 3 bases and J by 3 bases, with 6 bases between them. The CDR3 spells CASSIGYNQPQHF. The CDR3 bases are TGTGCCAGTAGTATCGGGTACAATCAGCCCCAGCATTTT.

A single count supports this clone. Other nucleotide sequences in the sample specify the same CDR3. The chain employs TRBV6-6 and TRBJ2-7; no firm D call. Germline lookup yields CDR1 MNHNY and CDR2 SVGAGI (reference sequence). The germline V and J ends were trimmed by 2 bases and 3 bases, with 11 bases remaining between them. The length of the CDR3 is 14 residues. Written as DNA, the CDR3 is TGTGCCAGCAGTTACGGTTCGCTAAGCTACGAGCAGTACTTC. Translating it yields CASSYGSLSYEQYF.

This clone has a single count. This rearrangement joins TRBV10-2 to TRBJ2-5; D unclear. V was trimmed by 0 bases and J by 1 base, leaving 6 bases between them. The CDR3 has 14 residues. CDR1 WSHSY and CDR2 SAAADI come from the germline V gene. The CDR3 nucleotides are TGCGCCAGCAGTGAGTCGTTGACCCAAGAGACCCAGTACTTC. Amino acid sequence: CASSESLTQETQYF.

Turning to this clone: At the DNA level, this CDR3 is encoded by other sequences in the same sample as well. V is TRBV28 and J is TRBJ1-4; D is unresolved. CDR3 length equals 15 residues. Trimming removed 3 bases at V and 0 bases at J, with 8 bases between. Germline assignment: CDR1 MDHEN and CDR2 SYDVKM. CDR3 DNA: TGTGCCAGCAGTTTTCGCAGAGCAACTAATGAAAAACTGTTTTTT. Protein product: CASSFRRATNEKLFF.

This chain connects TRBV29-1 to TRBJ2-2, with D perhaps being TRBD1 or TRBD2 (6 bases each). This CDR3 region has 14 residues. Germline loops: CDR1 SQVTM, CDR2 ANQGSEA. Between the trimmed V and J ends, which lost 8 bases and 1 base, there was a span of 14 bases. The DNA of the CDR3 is TGCAGCATCCGCAAGGGGGGGAACACCGGGGAGCTGTTTTTT. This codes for CSIRKGGNTGELFF.

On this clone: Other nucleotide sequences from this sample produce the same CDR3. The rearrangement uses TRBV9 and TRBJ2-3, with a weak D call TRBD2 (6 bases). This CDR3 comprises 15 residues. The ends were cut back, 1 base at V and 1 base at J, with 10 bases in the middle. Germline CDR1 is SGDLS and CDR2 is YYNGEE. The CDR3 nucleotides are TGTGCCAGCAGCGTATCCCCTAGCGGCACAGATACGCAGTATTTT. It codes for CASSVSPSGTDTQYF.

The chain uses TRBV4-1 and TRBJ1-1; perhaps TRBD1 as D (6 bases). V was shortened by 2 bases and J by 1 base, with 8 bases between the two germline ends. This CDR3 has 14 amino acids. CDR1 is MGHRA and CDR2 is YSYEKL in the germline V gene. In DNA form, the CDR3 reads TGCGCCAGCAGCCAAAAACAGGGGAACACTGAAGCTTTCTTT. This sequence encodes CASSQKQGNTEAFF.

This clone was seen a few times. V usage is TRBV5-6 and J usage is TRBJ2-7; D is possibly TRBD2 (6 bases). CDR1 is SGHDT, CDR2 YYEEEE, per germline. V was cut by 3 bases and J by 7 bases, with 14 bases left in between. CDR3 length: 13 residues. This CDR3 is CASSWGEFSEQYF. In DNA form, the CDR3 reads TGTGCCAGCAGCTGGGGGGAGTTCTCGGAGCAGTACTTC.

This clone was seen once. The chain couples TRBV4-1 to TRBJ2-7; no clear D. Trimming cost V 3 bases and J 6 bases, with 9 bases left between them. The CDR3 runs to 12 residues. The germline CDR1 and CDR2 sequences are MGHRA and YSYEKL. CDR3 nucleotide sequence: TGCGCCAGCAGCCAGGGTACGGGCGAGCAGTACTTC. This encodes CASSQGTGEQYF.

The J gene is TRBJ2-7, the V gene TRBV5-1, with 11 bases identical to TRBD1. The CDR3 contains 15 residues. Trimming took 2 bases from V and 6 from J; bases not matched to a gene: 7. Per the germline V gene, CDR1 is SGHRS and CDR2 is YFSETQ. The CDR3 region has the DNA TGCGCCAGCAGCTTAGGGACAGGGGGTTTCGCCGAGCAGTACTTC. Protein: CASSLGTGGFAEQYF.

CDR3 sequence: CASGPAGGSDTQYF. The CDR3 coding sequence is TGCGCCAGCGGGCCAGCGGGGGGCTCAGATACGCAGTATTTT. The chain couples TRBV5-1 to TRBJ2-3; 9 positions agree with TRBD2. CDR1 is SGHRS, CDR2 YFSETQ, per germline. Trimming removed 7 bases from V and 4 bases from J; junction bases left unmatched: 7. The CDR3 loop spans 14 amino acids.

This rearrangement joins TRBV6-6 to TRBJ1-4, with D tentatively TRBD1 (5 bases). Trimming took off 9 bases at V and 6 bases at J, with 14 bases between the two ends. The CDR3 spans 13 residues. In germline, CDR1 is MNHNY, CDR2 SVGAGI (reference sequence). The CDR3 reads CASRGGWDEKLFF. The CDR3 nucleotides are TGTGCCAGTCGGGGGGGTTGGGATGAAAAACTGTTTTTT.

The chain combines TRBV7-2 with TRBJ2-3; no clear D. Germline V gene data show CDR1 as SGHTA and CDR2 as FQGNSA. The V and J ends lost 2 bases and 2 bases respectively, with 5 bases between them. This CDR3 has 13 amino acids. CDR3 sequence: CASSLQFTDTQYF. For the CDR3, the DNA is TGTGCCAGCAGCTTACAATTCACAGATACGCAGTATTTT.

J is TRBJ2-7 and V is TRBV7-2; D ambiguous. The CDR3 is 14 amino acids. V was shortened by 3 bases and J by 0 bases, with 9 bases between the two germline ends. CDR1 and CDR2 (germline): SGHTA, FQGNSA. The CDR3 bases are TGTGCCAGCAGCTTTACTGGGGACTCCTACGAGCAGTACTTC. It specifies CASSFTGDSYEQYF.

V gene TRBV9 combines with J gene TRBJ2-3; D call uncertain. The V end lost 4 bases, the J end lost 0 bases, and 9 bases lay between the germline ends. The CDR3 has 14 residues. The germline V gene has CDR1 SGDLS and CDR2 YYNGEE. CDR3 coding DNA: TGTGCCAGCAGCACAGCCCCTAGCACAGATACGCAGTATTTT. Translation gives CASSTAPSTDTQYF.

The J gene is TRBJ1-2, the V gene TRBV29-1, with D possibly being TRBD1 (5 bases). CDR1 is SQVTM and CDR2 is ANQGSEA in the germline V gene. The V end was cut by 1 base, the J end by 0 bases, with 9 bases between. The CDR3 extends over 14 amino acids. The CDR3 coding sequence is TGCAGCGTTGAAGGAGCGGGGGCTAACTATGGCTACACCTTC. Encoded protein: CSVEGAGANYGYTF.

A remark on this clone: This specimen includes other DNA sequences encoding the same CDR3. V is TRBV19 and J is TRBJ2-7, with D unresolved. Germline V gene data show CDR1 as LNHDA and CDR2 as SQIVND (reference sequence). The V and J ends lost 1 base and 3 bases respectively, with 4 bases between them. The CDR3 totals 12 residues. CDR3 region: CASSIGGYEQYF. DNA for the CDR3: TGTGCCAGTAGTATAGGGGGCTACGAGCAGTACTTC.

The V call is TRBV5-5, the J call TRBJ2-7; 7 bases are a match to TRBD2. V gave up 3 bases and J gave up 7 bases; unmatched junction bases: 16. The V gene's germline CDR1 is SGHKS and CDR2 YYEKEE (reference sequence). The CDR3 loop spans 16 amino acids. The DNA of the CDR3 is TGTGCCAGCAGCTGGGGGTCTTCTAGCGGCCTAGGTGAGCAGTACTTC. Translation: CASSWGSSSGLGEQYF.

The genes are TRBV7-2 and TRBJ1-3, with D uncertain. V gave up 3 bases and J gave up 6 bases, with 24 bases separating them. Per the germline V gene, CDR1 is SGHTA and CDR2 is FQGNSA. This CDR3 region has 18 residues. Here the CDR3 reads CASSFGFAAGNTLNTIYF. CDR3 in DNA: TGTGCCAGCAGCTTTGGATTTGCGGCCGGGAACACTCTAAACACCATATATTTT.

CDR3 loop: CASSLGQVLDGELFF. The CDR3 DNA sequence: TGTGCCAGCAGCTTAGGACAGGTGTTGGACGGGGAGCTGTTTTTT. The V gene is TRBV11-2, the J gene TRBJ2-2, with a possible D match to TRBD1 (6 bases). Germline CDR1 reads SGHAT; CDR2 reads FQNNGV. The CDR3 has 15 residues. The V and J ends lost 1 base and 7 bases respectively, with 13 bases between them.

The CDR3 nucleotides are TGTGCCAGCAGTCGCGACAGGATTCACGAGCAGTACTTC. Protein: CASSRDRIHEQYF. The chain carries TRBV6-5 and TRBJ2-7, with D perhaps matching TRBD1 (6 bases). The V end lost 5 bases, the J end lost 5 bases, and 13 bases lay between the germline ends. CDR3 size: 13 residues. Germline V gives CDR1 MNHEY, CDR2 SVGAGI.

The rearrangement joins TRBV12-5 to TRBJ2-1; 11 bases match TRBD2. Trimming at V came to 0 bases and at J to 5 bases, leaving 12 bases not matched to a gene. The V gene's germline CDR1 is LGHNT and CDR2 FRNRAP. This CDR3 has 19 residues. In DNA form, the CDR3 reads TGTGCTAGTGGTTTGGTGTCCCAACTAGCGGGAGTAATGAACAATGAGCAGTTCTTC. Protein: CASGLVSQLAGVMNNEQFF.

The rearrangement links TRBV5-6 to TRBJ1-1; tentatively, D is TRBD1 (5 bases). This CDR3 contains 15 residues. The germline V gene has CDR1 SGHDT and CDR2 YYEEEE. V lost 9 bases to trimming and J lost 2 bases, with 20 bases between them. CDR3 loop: CATKGSPTENTEAFF. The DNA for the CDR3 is TGTGCCACCAAAGGTAGCCCGACAGAAAACACTGAAGCTTTCTTT.

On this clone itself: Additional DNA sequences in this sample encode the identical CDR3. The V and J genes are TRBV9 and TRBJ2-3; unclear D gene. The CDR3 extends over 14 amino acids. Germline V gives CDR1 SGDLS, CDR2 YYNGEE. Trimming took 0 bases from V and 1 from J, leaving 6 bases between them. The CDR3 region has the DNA TGTGCCAGCAGCGTAGGCGGTCGCACAGATACGCAGTATTTT. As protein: CASSVGGRTDTQYF.

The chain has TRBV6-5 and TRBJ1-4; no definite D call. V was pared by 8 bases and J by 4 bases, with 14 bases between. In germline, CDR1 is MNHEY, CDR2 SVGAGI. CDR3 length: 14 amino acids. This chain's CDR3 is CASGQGRFNEKLFF. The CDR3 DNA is TGTGCCAGCGGCCAAGGACGGTTTAATGAAAAACTGTTTTTT.